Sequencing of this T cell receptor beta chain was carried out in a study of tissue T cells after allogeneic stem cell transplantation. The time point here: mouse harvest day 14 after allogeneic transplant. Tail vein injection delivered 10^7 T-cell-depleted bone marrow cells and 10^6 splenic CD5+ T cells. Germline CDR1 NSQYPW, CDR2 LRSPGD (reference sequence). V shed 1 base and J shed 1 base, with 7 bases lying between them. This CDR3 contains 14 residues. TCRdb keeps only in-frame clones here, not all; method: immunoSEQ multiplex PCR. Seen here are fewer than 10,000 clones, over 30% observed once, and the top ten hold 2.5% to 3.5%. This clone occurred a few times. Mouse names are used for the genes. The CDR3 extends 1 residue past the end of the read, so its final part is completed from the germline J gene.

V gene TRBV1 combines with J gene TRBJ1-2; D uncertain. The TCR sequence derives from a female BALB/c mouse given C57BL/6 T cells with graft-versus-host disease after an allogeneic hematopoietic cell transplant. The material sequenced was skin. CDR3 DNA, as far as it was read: TGCACCTGCAGTGCAGTAGAGCGAAACTCCGACTACACC. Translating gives CTCSAVERNSDYT. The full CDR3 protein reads CTCSAVERNSDYTF.